This T cell receptor (beta chain) originates from a study of blood T cells in healthy people across ages. Whole-study findings and limits: Among long-lived donors, naive CD4+ cells were more numerous and diversity higher than in aged donors.

CDR3 length equals 17 residues. V dropped 2 bases and J dropped 0; count of bases not matched to a gene: 3. In germline, CDR1 is GTSNPN, CDR2 SVGIG (reference sequence). Notes on this clonotype: The antigen is undetermined.

They isolated at least 7 million PBMCs from each sample. It was with a sample-barcoded 5' primer and a J-beta primer mix that a second PCR of about 6 to 12 cycles was run. Each cDNA molecule was tagged by a template-switch adaptor that had 12 random nucleotides. Via MiXCR, TCRdb re-called the 5' RACE reads, giving one row per CDR3 protein. Among roughly 1.4 million distinct CDR3 sequences listed, around 55% were seen once. The sequence derives from a man aged 18 to 29 in good health. Sequencing used blood. The chain employs TRBV30 and TRBJ2-2; 13 bases are a match to TRBD2. The CDR3 sequence is CAWSWGTSGTNTGELFF. The CDR3 region has the DNA TGTGCCTGGAGTTGGGGGACTAGCGGGACGAACACCGGGGAGCTGTTTTTT.